This T cell receptor (beta chain) was identified during a study of response to subunit inactivated influenza vaccine. Overall study findings and caveats: Authors suggested that a seasonal influenza vaccination recruits few new T cells each time.

This clonotype was counted a few times. Its antigen is as yet unknown. Via MiXCR, TCRdb re-called the RT-PCR reads, giving one row per CDR3 protein. Among about 480,000 distinct CDR3 sequences listed, 25% were seen once. Per the germline V gene, CDR1 is DFQATT and CDR2 is SNEGSKA (reference sequence). The V gene lost 6 bases and the J gene lost 1 base, with 15 bases spanning the gap. The CDR3 totals 15 residues. Sequencing was performed on CD4+ T cells sorted from PBMCs, taken about 5 days after vaccination. The TCR originated in a man aged 50 to 59 who received an inactivated influenza vaccine. The genes are TRBV20-1 and TRBJ2-2; perhaps TRBD1 as D (5 bases). CDR3 loop: CSASGRVKNTGELFF. CDR3 nucleotides: TGCAGTGCCTCGGGCAGGGTAAAGAACACCGGGGAGCTGTTTTTT.